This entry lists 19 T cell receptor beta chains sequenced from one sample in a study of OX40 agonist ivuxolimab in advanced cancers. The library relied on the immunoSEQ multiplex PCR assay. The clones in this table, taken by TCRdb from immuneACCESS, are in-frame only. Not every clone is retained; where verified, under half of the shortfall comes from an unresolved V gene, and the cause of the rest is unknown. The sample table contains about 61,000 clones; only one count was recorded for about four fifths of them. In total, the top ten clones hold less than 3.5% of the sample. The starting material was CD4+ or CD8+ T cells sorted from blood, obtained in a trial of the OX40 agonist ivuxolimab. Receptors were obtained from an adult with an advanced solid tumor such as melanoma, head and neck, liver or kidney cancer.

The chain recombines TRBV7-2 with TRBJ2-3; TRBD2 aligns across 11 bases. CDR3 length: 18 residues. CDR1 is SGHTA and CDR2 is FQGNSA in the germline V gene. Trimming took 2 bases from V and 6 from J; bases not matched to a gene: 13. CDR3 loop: CASSLFLLAGASGDTQYF. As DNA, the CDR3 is TGTGCCAGCAGCTTATTTTTACTAGCGGGGGCGTCAGGGGATACGCAGTATTTT.

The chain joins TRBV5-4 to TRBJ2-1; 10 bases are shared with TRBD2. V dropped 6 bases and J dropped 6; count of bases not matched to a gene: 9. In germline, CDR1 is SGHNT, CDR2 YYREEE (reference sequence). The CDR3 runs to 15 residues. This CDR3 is CASNYLSGGGNEQFF. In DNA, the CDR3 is TGTGCCAGCAATTACCTGAGCGGGGGGGGCAATGAGCAGTTCTTC.

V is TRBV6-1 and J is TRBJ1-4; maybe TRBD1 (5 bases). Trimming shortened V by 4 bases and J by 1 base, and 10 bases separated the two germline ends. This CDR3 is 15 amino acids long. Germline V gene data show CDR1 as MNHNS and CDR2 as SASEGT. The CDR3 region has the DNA TGTGCCAGCAGTGTCTCAGGGCAAACTAATGAAAAACTGTTTTTT. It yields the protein CASSVSGQTNEKLFF.

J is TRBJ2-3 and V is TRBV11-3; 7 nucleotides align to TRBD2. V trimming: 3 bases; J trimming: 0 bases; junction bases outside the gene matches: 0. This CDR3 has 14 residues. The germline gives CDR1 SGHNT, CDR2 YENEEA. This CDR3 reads CASSFGGSTDTQYF. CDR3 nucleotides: TGTGCCAGCAGCTTCGGGGGGAGCACAGATACGCAGTATTTT.

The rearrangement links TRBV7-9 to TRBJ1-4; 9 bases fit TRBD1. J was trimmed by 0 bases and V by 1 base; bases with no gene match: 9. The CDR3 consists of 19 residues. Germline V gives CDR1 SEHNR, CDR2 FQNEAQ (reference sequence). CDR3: CASSLGWTGALSTNEKLFF. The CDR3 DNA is TGTGCCAGCAGCTTAGGTTGGACAGGGGCTCTTTCAACTAATGAAAAACTGTTTTTT.

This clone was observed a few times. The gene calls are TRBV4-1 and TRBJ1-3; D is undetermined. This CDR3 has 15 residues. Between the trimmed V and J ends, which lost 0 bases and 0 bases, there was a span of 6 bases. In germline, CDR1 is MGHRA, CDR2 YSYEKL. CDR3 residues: CASSQEAVSGNTIYF. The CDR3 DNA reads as TGCGCCAGCAGCCAAGAAGCAGTCTCTGGAAACACCATATATTTT.

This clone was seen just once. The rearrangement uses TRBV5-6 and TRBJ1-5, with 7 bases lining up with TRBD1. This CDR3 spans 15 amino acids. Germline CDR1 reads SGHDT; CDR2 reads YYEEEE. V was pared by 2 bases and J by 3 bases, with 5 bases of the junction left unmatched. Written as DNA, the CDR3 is TGTGCCAGCAGCTTATGGCAGGGGGACAATCAGCCCCAGCATTTT. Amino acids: CASSLWQGDNQPQHF.

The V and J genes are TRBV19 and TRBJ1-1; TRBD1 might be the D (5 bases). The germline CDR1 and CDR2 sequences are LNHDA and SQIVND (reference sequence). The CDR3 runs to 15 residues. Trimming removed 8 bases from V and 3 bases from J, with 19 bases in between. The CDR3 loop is CASAQGRGAYTEAFF. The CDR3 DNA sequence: TGTGCCAGTGCCCAAGGTAGGGGTGCGTACACTGAAGCTTTCTTT.

The DNA of the CDR3 is TGTGCCAGCAGCTTTGTGACTTCTTCACCCCTCCACTTT. This gives the protein CASSFVTSSPLHF. The chain links TRBV7-2 to TRBJ1-6; D is unresolved. Germline assignment: CDR1 SGHTA and CDR2 FQGNSA. The CDR3 has 13 residues. The ends were cut back, 3 bases at V and 9 bases at J, with 9 bases in the middle.

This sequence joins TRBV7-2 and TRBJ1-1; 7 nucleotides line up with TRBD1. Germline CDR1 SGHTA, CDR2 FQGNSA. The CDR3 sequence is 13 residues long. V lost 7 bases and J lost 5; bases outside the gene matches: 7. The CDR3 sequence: CASMRQGRTEAFF. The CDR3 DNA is TGTGCCAGCATGAGACAGGGAAGAACTGAAGCTTTCTTT.

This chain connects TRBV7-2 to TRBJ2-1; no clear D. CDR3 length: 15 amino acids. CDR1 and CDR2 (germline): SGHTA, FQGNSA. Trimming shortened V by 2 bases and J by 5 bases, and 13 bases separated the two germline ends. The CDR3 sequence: CASSLIRGSNNEQFF. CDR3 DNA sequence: TGTGCCAGCAGCTTAATCAGAGGCAGCAACAATGAGCAGTTCTTC.

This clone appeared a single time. The CDR3 DNA is TGCGCCAGCAGCTTGGGGGATGTACAGGGGACCACTGAAGCTTTCTTT. As protein: CASSLGDVQGTTEAFF. This rearrangement joins TRBV5-1 to TRBJ1-1, with TRBD1 identical over 7 bases. Germline CDR1 is SGHRS and CDR2 is YFSETQ. The CDR3 contains 16 residues. The V segment lost 0 bases and the J segment 4 bases; nucleotides outside the gene matches: 9. The variable domain in full, with the rest retrieved from reference TRBV5-1 and TRBJ1-1, is KAGVTQTPRYLIKTRGQQVTLSCSPISGHRSVSWYQQTPGQGLQFLFEYFSETQRNKGNFPGRFSGRQFSNSRSEMNVSTLELGDSALYLCASSLGDVQGTTEAFFGQGTRLTVV.

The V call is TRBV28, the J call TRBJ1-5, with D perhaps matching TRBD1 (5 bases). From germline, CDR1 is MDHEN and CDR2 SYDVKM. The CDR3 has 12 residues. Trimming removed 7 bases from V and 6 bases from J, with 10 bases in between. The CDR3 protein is CASTRGVQPQHF. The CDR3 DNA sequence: TGTGCCAGCACGAGAGGGGTTCAGCCCCAGCATTTT. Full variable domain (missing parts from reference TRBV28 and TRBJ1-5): DVKVTQSSRYLVKRTGEKVFLECVQDMDHENMFWYRQDPGLGLRLIYFSYDVKMKEKGDIPEGYSVSREKKERFSLILESASTNQTSMYLCASTRGVQPQHFGDGTRLSIL.

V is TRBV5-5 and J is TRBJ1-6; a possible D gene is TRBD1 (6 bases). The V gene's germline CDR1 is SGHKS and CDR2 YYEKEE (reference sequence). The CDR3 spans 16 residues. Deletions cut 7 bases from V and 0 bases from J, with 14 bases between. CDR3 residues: CASARQASSYNSPLHF. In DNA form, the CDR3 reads TGTGCCAGCGCGCGACAGGCAAGCTCCTATAATTCACCCCTCCACTTT.

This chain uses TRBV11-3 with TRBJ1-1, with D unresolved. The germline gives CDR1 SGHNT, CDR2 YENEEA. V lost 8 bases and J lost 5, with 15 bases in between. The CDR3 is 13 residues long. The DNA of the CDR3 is TGTGCCAGCTCTCTCGGGGATGATACTGAAGCTTTCTTT. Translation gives CASSLGDDTEAFF.

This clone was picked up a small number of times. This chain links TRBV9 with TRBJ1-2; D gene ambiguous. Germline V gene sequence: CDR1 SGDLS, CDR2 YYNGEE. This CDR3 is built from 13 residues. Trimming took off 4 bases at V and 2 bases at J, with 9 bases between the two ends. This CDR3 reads CASSYVSNYGYTF. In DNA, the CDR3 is TGTGCCAGCAGCTACGTATCGAACTATGGCTACACCTTC.

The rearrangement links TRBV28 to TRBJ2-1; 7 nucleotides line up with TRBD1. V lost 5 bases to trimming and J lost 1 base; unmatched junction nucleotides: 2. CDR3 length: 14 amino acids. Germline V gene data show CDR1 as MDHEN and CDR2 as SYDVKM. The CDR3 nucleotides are TGTGCCAGCAGTGGGACAGAGTCCTACAATGAGCAGTTCTTC. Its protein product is CASSGTESYNEQFF.

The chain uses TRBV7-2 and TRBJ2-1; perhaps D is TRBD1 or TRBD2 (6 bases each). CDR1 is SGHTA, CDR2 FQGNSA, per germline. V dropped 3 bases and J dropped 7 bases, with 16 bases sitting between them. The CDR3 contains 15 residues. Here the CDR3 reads CASSFVTGAQNEQFF. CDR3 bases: TGTGCCAGCAGCTTCGTAACGGGGGCCCAGAATGAGCAGTTCTTC.

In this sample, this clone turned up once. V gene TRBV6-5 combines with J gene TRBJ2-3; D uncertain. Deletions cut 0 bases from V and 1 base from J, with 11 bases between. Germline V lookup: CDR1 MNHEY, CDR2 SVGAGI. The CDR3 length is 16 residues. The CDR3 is CASSYSRLTGTDTQYF. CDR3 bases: TGTGCCAGCAGTTACTCGAGACTTACGGGCACAGATACGCAGTATTTT.